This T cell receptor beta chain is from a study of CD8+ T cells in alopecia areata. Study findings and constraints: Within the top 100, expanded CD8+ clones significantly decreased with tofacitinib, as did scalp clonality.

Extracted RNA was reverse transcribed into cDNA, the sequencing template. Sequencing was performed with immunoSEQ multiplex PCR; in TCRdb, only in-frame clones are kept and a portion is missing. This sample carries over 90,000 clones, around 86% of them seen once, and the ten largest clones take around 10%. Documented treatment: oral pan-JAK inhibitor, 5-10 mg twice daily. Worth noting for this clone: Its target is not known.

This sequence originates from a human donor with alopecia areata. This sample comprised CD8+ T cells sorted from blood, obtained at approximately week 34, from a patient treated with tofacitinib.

The CDR3 protein is CASSYGTSGYEQYF. CDR3 in DNA: TGTGCCAGCAGTTACGGGACTAGCGGCTACGAGCAGTACTTC. The V and J genes are TRBV5-6 and TRBJ2-7, with 11 nucleotides matching TRBD2. Germline-derived CDR1 and CDR2 are SGHDT and YYEEEE. V was clipped by 5 bases and J by 3 bases; unmatched bases: 4. The CDR3 consists of 14 residues.